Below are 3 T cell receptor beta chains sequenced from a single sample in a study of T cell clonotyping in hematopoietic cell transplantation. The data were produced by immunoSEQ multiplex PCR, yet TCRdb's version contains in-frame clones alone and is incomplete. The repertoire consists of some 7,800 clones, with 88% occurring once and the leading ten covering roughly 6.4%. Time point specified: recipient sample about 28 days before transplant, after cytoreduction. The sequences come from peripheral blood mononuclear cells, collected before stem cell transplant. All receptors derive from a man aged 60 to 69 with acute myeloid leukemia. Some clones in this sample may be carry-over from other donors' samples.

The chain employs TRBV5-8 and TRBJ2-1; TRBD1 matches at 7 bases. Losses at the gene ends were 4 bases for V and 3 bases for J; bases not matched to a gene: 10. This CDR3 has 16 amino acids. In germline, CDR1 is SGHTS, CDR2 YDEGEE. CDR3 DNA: TGTGCCAGCAGCCGGGGTGTGACAGGGAGCTACAATGAGCAGTTCTTC. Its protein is CASSRGVTGSYNEQFF.

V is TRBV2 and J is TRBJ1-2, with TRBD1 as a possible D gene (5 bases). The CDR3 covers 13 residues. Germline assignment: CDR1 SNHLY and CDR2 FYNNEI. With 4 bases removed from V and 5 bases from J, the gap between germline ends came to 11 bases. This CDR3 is CASSGRGDYGYTF. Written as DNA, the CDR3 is TGTGCCAGCAGTGGGCGGGGGGATTATGGCTACACCTTC.

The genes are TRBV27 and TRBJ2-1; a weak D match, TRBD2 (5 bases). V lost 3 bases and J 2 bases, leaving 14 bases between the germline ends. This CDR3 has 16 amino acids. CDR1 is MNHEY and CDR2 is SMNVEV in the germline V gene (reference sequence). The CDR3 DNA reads TGTGCCAGCAGTTTTGCGGTAGGACTCACCTACAATGAGCAGTTCTTC. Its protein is CASSFAVGLTYNEQFF.